The 4 T cell receptor beta chains presented below share a single source sample, sequenced in a study of CD8 T cells in ankylosing spondylitis. TCRdb re-called the 5' RACE reads through MiXCR, storing one row per CDR3 protein. The profile shows roughly 160,000 distinct CDR3 sequences, under 14% of them singletons. Material: blood, either unsorted or a sorted T cell fraction (not recorded which). Source of these receptors: a male donor with ankylosing spondylitis or in good health (not recorded which).

This clonotype was seen repeatedly, ten times or more. The V and J genes are TRBV4-1 and TRBJ1-1; TRBD1 might be the D (5 bases). Trimming removed 2 bases at V and 1 base at J, with 14 bases between. The V gene's germline CDR1 is MGHRA and CDR2 YSYEKL. The CDR3 runs 16 residues. This CDR3 is CASSQPVDGANTEAFF. The CDR3 DNA reads as TGCGCCAGCAGCCAACCTGTGGATGGGGCGAACACTGAAGCTTTCTTT.

This clonotype was counted many times. The V and J genes are TRBV2 and TRBJ2-2, with D possibly TRBD2 on 6 matching bases. Germline values: CDR1 SNHLY, CDR2 FYNNEI. CDR3 length equals 14 residues. Trimming shortened V by 8 bases and J by 4 bases, and 14 bases separated the two germline ends. The CDR3 nucleotides are TGTGCCAGCGGAGGGGTAGTGGGCACCGGGGAGCTGTTTTTT. Protein product: CASGGVVGTGELFF.

This clonotype was found many times. The V call is TRBV6-5, the J call TRBJ1-2, with D possibly TRBD1 on 5 matching bases. CDR1 MNHEY and CDR2 SVGAGI come from the germline V gene. The V end was cut by 0 bases, the J end by 3 bases, with 8 bases between. The CDR3 contains 14 residues. The CDR3 here is CASSYSGEDYGYTF. The CDR3 nucleotides read TGTGCCAGCAGTTACTCAGGGGAGGACTATGGCTACACCTTC.

The chain is built from TRBV29-1 and TRBJ2-1; 7 positions agree with TRBD2. J lost 3 bases, V lost 4 bases, and 9 bases had no gene match. The germline V gene encodes CDR1 SQVTM and CDR2 ANQGSEA. The CDR3 consists of 15 residues. CDR3 loop: CSVGSSGKIYNEQFF. The CDR3 DNA reads TGCAGCGTTGGTTCCAGCGGGAAGATCTACAATGAGCAGTTCTTC.